Below, 27 T cell receptor beta chains from the same sample are listed, as sequenced in a study of vaccination and CD4 T cells after COVID-19 (dated by TCRdb to between 2020 and 2023). The library relied on PCR. Sequencing was carried out with an Illumina iSeq 100. DNA from cultured CD4+ T cells was subjected to TCR sequencing with the Oncomine TCR Beta short-read assay at the Johns Hopkins FTIC core. TCRdb ran its own pipeline on the public reads, namely fastp trimming at Q25 and MiXCR clone calling, and kept in-frame beta chains. Rows merge per CDR3 protein into single entries with the most common DNA and genes. This sample lists about 18,000 distinct CDR3 sequences; around 47% were detected once. In total, the top ten clones hold roughly a fifth of the sample. This sample's time point label indicates: late sampling 161 to 241 days after vaccination in three convalescent patients. Sample treatment or condition, as interpreted from the label and publication: roughly ten-day PBMC culture with coronavirus spike peptide pools or control peptides (ViraFEST assay).

The antigens for these receptors are not known. This sample comprised CD4+ T cells from blood, cultured in vitro, obtained about 7 months after SARS-CoV-2 vaccination. The receptor source for this set is a human donor who had recovered from COVID-19.

Concerning this clonotype: An end of the junction differs from the germline gene, which may be a read error. The rearrangement links TRBV7-7 to TRBJ2-3, with D hard to call. The germline V gene has CDR1 SSHAT and CDR2 FNYEAQ (reference sequence). The CDR3 length is 13 residues. The CDR3 loop reads CASSSQPGDTQYF. Written as DNA, the CDR3 is TGTGCTAGCAGCTCCCAACCCGGGGATACGCAGTATTTT. Full variable domain (missing parts from reference TRBV7-7 and TRBJ2-3): GAGVSQSPRYKVTKRGQDVTLRCDPISSHATLYWYQQALGQGPEFLTYFNYEAQPDKSGLPSDRFSAERPEGSISTLTIQRTEQRDSAMYRCASSSQPGDTQYFGPGTRLTVL.

This rearrangement joins TRBV15 to TRBJ2-1, with 9 nucleotides matching TRBD2. The CDR3 has 16 residues. CDR1 and CDR2 (germline): LNHNV, YYDKDF (reference sequence). Trimming at V came to 1 base and at J to 8 bases, leaving 9 bases not matched to a gene. The CDR3 DNA is TGTGCCACCAGCAGAGTAGGTAGCGGGAGCTTCGATGAGCAGTTCTTC. Protein product: CATSRVGSGSFDEQFF.

On this clonotype: One end of the junction fails to match germline, which may point to a read error. The chain combines TRBV30 with TRBJ1-6; D may be TRBD1 (5 bases). Germline V CDR1 and CDR2: GTSNPN, SVGIG (reference sequence). The CDR3 spans 13 residues. The CDR3 coding sequence is TGTGCCTGCAGTGAGGGGCATAATTCACCCCTCCACTTT. It encodes CACSEGHNSPLHF. Based on the CDR3 plus reference TRBV30 and TRBJ1-6, the full variable domain is SQTIHQWPATLVQPVGSPLSLECTVEGTSNPNLYWYRQAAGRGLQLLFYSVGIGQISSEVPQNLSASRPQDRQFILSSKKLLLSDSGFYLCACSEGHNSPLHFGNGTRLTVT.

V is TRBV2 and J is TRBJ1-1; D is unclear. Germline-derived CDR1 and CDR2 are SNHLY and FYNNEI. This CDR3 comprises 13 residues. Between the trimmed V and J ends, which lost 1 base and 11 bases, there was a span of 14 bases. The CDR3 spells CASSEESWLHAFF. Written as DNA, the CDR3 is TGTGCCAGCAGTGAAGAATCGTGGTTACACGCTTTCTTT.

Only a few counts were recorded for this clonotype. The chain is built from TRBV7-6 and TRBJ1-1, with 7 positions matching TRBD1. The CDR3 length is 14 residues. CDR1 SGHVS and CDR2 FNYEAQ come from the germline V gene. V lost 3 bases to trimming and J lost 4 bases; unmatched junction nucleotides: 5. CDR3 protein: CASSLGDSSTEAFF. CDR3 bases: TGTGCCAGCAGCTTGGGGGACAGTAGCACTGAAGCTTTCTTT.

The CDR3 reads CASSLFGGYQETQYF. The DNA of the CDR3 is TGTGCCAGCAGCTTATTCGGGGGGTACCAAGAGACCCAGTACTTC. The chain is built from TRBV5-4 and TRBJ2-5, with TRBD2 matching over 7 bases. The CDR3 spans 15 residues. Per germline, CDR1 SGHNT and CDR2 YYREEE (reference sequence). Unmatched junction bases numbered 4, after V lost 2 bases and J lost 0 bases.

This rearrangement joins TRBV6-1 to TRBJ1-2; 8 nucleotides align to TRBD1. There are 12 residues in the CDR3. Germline-derived CDR1 and CDR2 are MNHNS and SASEGT. Unmatched junction bases numbered 6, after V lost 7 bases and J lost 8 bases. The CDR3 loop is CASKRQGMGYTF. CDR3 nucleotide sequence: TGTGCCAGCAAGAGACAGGGGATGGGCTACACCTTC.

This sequence joins TRBV7-2 and TRBJ1-2; tentative D call: TRBD1 (5 bases). This CDR3 has 15 amino acids. The germline V gene has CDR1 SGHTA and CDR2 FQGNSA. Trimming stripped 3 bases from V and 0 bases from J, with 11 bases between. CDR3 DNA sequence: TGTGCCAGCAGCTTGGGCAGGGCATCTAACTATGGCTACACCTTC. This encodes CASSLGRASNYGYTF.

This chain links TRBV6-5 with TRBJ1-2; 12 nucleotides agree with TRBD1. Per germline, CDR1 MNHEY and CDR2 SVGAGI. With 4 bases clipped from V and 14 bases from J, the junction kept 5 bases outside the gene matches. CDR3 size: 12 residues. CDR3 DNA sequence: TGTGCCAGCAGTTCGGGACAGGGGGCCGGAACCTTC. Amino acids: CASSSGQGAGTF.

This clonotype was detected only a few times. Because the CDR3's place on the DNA is in doubt, the DNA is left out and the CDR3 is given as listed by TCRdb. This chain's CDR3 is CISVPEAEPFRPDNEQFF. The J gene is TRBJ2-1, the V gene TRBV7-5; the table's D call TRBD2 went unverified against the DNA. TRBV7-5 is described as a pseudogene. With termini counted, the CDR3 has 18 amino acids.

The chain couples TRBV20-1 to TRBJ2-1; TRBD1 aligns across 10 bases. The CDR3 is made up of 14 amino acids. J lost 9 bases, V lost 5 bases, and 10 bases had no gene match. Germline V CDR1 and CDR2: DFQATT, SNEGSKA (reference sequence). In DNA form, the CDR3 reads TGCAGTGCTGACAGGGGGCGCCGTTATAGTGAGCAGTTCTTC. Protein: CSADRGRRYSEQFF.

The V call is TRBV20-1, the J call TRBJ1-5; TRBD1 agrees at 9 bases. Germline V gene lookup returns CDR1 DFQATT and CDR2 SNEGSKA (reference sequence). This CDR3 is 14 amino acids long. The junction had 4 bases not matched to a gene; V was cut back by 6 bases and J by 1 base. The CDR3 is CSATDRGSNQPQHF. CDR3 in DNA: TGCAGTGCCACGGACAGGGGAAGCAATCAGCCCCAGCATTTT.

The chain employs TRBV7-2 and TRBJ2-3; the D gene is possibly TRBD2 (5 bases). The CDR3 loop spans 14 amino acids. The germline V gene has CDR1 SGHTA and CDR2 FQGNSA. The V gene lost 5 bases and the J gene lost 3 bases, with 12 bases spanning the gap. CDR3 in amino acids: CASSRTRQTDTQYF. The CDR3 nucleotides are TGTGCCAGCAGCAGGACTCGGCAAACAGATACGCAGTATTTT.

This clonotype was observed a few times. The J gene is TRBJ2-3, the V gene TRBV7-2; unclear D gene. Trimming took 1 base from V and 0 from J, leaving 2 bases between them. From germline, CDR1 is SGHTA and CDR2 FQGNSA. CDR3 length equals 13 residues. The CDR3 sequence is CASSLGSTDTQYF. The CDR3 DNA reads as TGTGCCAGCAGCTTAGGAAGCACAGATACGCAGTATTTT.

This clonotype was detected only a few times. This sequence joins TRBV6-2 or TRBV6-3 and TRBJ2-5; 7 bases align to TRBD2. The V segment lost 2 bases and the J segment 2 bases; nucleotides outside the gene matches: 17. Germline V CDR1 and CDR2: MNHEY, SVGEGT. This CDR3 has 19 residues. CDR3 sequence: CASSYPIPLLAPGQETQYF. CDR3 DNA: TGTGCCAGCAGTTACCCGATACCTCTACTAGCGCCGGGACAAGAGACCCAGTACTTC.

This clonotype is a singleton in its sample. CDR3: CAIRGDNSPLHF. For the CDR3, the DNA is TGTGCCATCAGGGGAGATAATTCACCCCTCCACTTT. The V gene is TRBV10-3, the J gene TRBJ1-6; no reliable D call. Germline values: CDR1 ENHRY, CDR2 SYGVKD. V lost 6 bases, J lost 5 bases, and 5 bases lay in between. The CDR3 totals 12 residues.

The chain combines TRBV20-1 with TRBJ2-3; D gene unclear. The CDR3 runs to 15 residues. Per the germline V gene, CDR1 is DFQATT and CDR2 is SNEGSKA (reference sequence). V gave up 3 bases and J gave up 0 bases, with 13 bases separating them. The CDR3 bases are TGCAGTGCTAGTTGGGCTCGTACTAGCACAGATACGCAGTATTTT. It translates to CSASWARTSTDTQYF.

This clonotype was seen more than once but under ten times. The genes are TRBV7-8 and TRBJ1-2; no clear D. Per the germline V gene, CDR1 is SGHVS and CDR2 is FQNEAQ. There are 14 residues in the CDR3. Trimming took 0 bases from V and 5 from J, leaving 10 bases between them. DNA for the CDR3: TGTGCCAGCAGCTTAGCGCGTGGAGATTATGGCTACACCTTC. Translated: CASSLARGDYGYTF.

This chain joins TRBV21-1 and TRBJ1-6. TRBV21-1 is shown as a pseudogene. The CDR3 has 13 residues. Written as DNA, the CDR3 is TGTGCCAGCAGCATCCAGGCTGATTCACCCCTCCACTTT. This codes for CASSIQADSPLHF.

This sequence joins TRBV11-1 and TRBJ2-5, with TRBD2 matching over 13 bases. J lost 5 bases, V lost 5 bases, and 8 bases had no gene match. Germline CDR1 SGHAT, CDR2 FQDESV (reference sequence). This CDR3 spans 16 amino acids. The CDR3 loop reads CASSIRLAGGIETQYF. CDR3 in DNA: TGTGCCAGCAGCATCAGACTAGCGGGGGGCATCGAGACCCAGTACTTC.

This clonotype has more than one count but fewer than ten. The rearrangement links TRBV20-1 to TRBJ1-1; D ambiguous. Germline V CDR1 and CDR2: DFQATT, SNEGSKA (reference sequence). With 1 base removed from V and 8 bases from J, the gap between germline ends came to 29 bases. There are 18 residues in the CDR3. The CDR3 DNA is TGCAGTGCTAGAGTGTGGCCGCCCGAGTCTACGACGTCTATCGAAGCTTTCTTT. It is translated as CSARVWPPESTTSIEAFF.

The genes are TRBV7-2 and TRBJ2-1; 9 nucleotides match TRBD1. The CDR3 consists of 15 residues. Germline lookup yields CDR1 SGHTA and CDR2 FQGNSA. With 3 bases clipped from V and 4 bases from J, the junction kept 4 bases outside the gene matches. CDR3 amino acids: CASSFTGGAYNEQFF. The CDR3 bases are TGTGCCAGCAGCTTTACAGGGGGCGCTTACAATGAGCAGTTCTTC.

The rearrangement links TRBV6-1 to TRBJ2-3; 11 bases are a match to TRBD1. Looked up from germline, CDR1 is MNHNS and CDR2 is SASEGT. CDR3 length: 15 amino acids. Trimming at V came to 6 bases and at J to 4 bases, leaving 6 bases not matched to a gene. The CDR3 loop reads CASREPGQGADTQYF. The CDR3 DNA reads TGTGCCAGCAGAGAACCGGGACAGGGGGCAGATACGCAGTATTTT.

The V gene is TRBV6-5, the J gene TRBJ1-5, with D maybe TRBD1 (6 bases). Germline-derived CDR1 and CDR2 are MNHEY and SVGAGI. The V gene lost 3 bases and the J gene lost 4 bases, with 13 bases spanning the gap. The CDR3 length is 15 residues. CDR3 coding DNA: TGTGCCAGCAGTTATTCAGGGGCGGAAAATCAGCCCCAGCATTTT. This gives the protein CASSYSGAENQPQHF.

The V gene is TRBV20-1, the J gene TRBJ2-5, with D maybe TRBD1 (6 bases). Germline V gives CDR1 DFQATT, CDR2 SNEGSKA (reference sequence). V lost 3 bases, J lost 5 bases, and 13 bases lay in between. The CDR3 extends over 13 amino acids. The DNA of the CDR3 is TGCAGTGCTAGTATGGGGGCCGCGGAGACCCAGTACTTC. It specifies CSASMGAAETQYF.

This sequence joins TRBV20-1 and TRBJ2-5; D gene unclear. Germline V gene sequence: CDR1 DFQATT, CDR2 SNEGSKA (reference sequence). The V end was cut by 0 bases, the J end by 5 bases, with 7 bases between. The CDR3 runs 12 residues. The CDR3 nucleotides are TGCAGTGCTAGAGAAGGTGGCGAGACCCAGTACTTC. Amino acids: CSAREGGETQYF.

This clonotype was observed a few times. This chain links TRBV20-1 with TRBJ1-1, with D perhaps matching TRBD1 (5 bases). V shed 6 bases and J shed 8 bases, with 13 bases lying between them. The CDR3 is made up of 11 amino acids. CDR1 DFQATT and CDR2 SNEGSKA come from the germline V gene (reference sequence). The CDR3 here is CSAYRTREAFF. CDR3 sequence (DNA): TGCAGTGCCTACAGGACACGAGAAGCTTTCTTT.